Listed below are T cell receptor beta chains from one sample, sequenced in a study of blood T cell repertoires in COVID-19. Generated by immunoSEQ multiplex PCR, the TCRdb table keeps only in-frame clones and is missing some. The sample holds some 150,000 clones, 65% to 90% seen once. The sequenced material came from peripheral blood. These receptors came from a woman in her 50s in a cohort sampled during active or convalescent COVID-19. The CDR3 runs from the conserved cysteine through the conserved F or W. The D gene is left open where the match is weak.

v_gene	j_gene	d_gene	CDR3aa
TRBV19	TRBJ1-1	.	CASSIRYKEDEAFF
TRBV19	TRBJ2-7	.	CASTRGGSYEQYF
TRBV4-3	TRBJ1-2	.	CASSQAVGRGKWGYTF
TRBV2	TRBJ1-5	.	CASSVLAGQPQHF
TRBV7-8	TRBJ1-5	TRBD1	CASSTGTGGSQPQHF
TRBV19	TRBJ1-2	TRBD1	CASRGQHHYGYTF
TRBV3-1/TRBV3-2	TRBJ1-6	TRBD1	CASSLSTGRWNSPLHF
TRBV15	TRBJ2-6	TRBD1	CATGGTGAGANVLTF
TRBV3-1/TRBV3-2	TRBJ1-1	TRBD1	CASSQAGGTEAFF
TRBV20-1	TRBJ2-1	.	CSADDSAEQFF
TRBV5-1	TRBJ2-5	.	CASSFGTTQETQYF
TRBV7-2	TRBJ2-3	.	CASSLVWRGGDTQYF
TRBV2	TRBJ1-4	.	CASETDSEKLFF
TRBV9	TRBJ1-3	.	CASSVAAGAGNTIYF
TRBV19	TRBJ2-7	.	CASSILRAQGYEQYF
TRBV7-2	TRBJ2-3	.	CASSFRTPPTDTQYF
TRBV21-1	TRBJ2-1	.	CASIYTSGGAYEQFF
TRBV11-2	TRBJ1-1	.	CASSPQMMNTEAFF
TRBV29-1	TRBJ2-1	TRBD2	CSVVTGTSGDYNEQFF
TRBV19	TRBJ1-1	.	CASSIGGGPVNTEAFF
TRBV19	TRBJ2-5	TRBD2	CASSIAASGGGPKETQYF
TRBV3-1/TRBV3-2	TRBJ2-2	.	CASSLSGELFF
TRBV18	TRBJ1-5	.	CASSPGGFGYQPQHF
TRBV27	TRBJ2-1	.	CASSFNSYNEQFF
TRBV2	TRBJ2-1	TRBD2	CASTRTSGNEQFF
TRBV19	TRBJ1-5	TRBD1	CASSPRDRGGRWDNWQPQHF
TRBV4-1	TRBJ2-7	TRBD1	CASSQSEGASEQYF
TRBV19	TRBJ2-7	TRBD1	CASERTGGDYEQYF
TRBV4-2	TRBJ1-1	.	CASSQDPTDTEAFF